The clone carrying this T cell receptor (beta chain) occurred once. The patients had localized lung adenocarcinoma, a non-small cell subtype. The CDR3 sequence is 15 residues long. Trimming at V came to 4 bases and at J to 4 bases, leaving 9 bases not matched to a gene. CDR1 LGHNA and CDR2 YNFKEQ come from the germline V gene. TCRdb re-called the PCR reads with MiXCR, one entry per CDR3 protein. Of about 25,000 distinct CDR3 sequences in the sample, about 50% were seen once. This record belongs to a study of CD4 and CD8 cells across lung adenocarcinoma regions. This chain joins TRBV4-2 and TRBJ1-1, with 7 bases lining up with TRBD1. Sequencing was done on a sample of CD8+ T cells from the center of a lung tumor. This clonotype was obtained from a male donor with lung adenocarcinoma. The CD4 and CD8 labels of this study may be unreliable. The CDR3 sequence: CASSRDPTGLTEAFF. In DNA, the CDR3 is TGTGCCAGCAGCCGAGATCCGACAGGGCTCACTGAAGCTTTCTTT.